The T cell receptor (beta chain) described here comes from a study of OX40 agonist ivuxolimab in advanced cancers. Sequencing used immunoSEQ multiplex PCR; TCRdb keeps in-frame clones, though not all of them. The table lists 50,000 to 65,000 clones, over 70% of them singletons, with 3% to 3.5% in the top ten. Findings of the study overall: Clonal expansion was among the lowest in partial responders at 0.1-3.0 mg/kg, especially CD8+.

Autoimmune disease history or systemic immunosuppression disqualified patients. As regards this clone: The antigen is not known.

The sequence derives from an adult with an advanced solid tumor such as melanoma, head and neck, liver or kidney cancer. This specimen consisted of CD4+ or CD8+ T cells sorted from blood, obtained in a trial of the OX40 agonist ivuxolimab.

Here the CDR3 DNA reads TGTGCCAGCAGTTACTCGAGAGACAGTTACAATGAGCAGTTCTTC. It translates to CASSYSRDSYNEQFF. V is TRBV6-5 and J is TRBJ2-1; maybe TRBD1 (5 bases). The CDR3 is 15 residues long. The V gene's germline CDR1 is MNHEY and CDR2 SVGAGI. The germline V and J ends were trimmed by 0 bases and 4 bases, with 10 bases remaining between them.